The rows below give T cell receptor beta chains drawn from one sample of a study of blood T cell repertoires in COVID-19. Sequencing was performed with immunoSEQ multiplex PCR; in TCRdb, only in-frame clones are kept and a portion is missing. The data contain some 150,000 clones, roughly 77% of them singletons. Sequenced: peripheral blood. The receptors come from a woman aged 70-85 years with COVID-19, enrolled during active disease. The conserved cysteine and the conserved F or W are not part of the CDR3 here. Size tells how often a clone was seen (once, few, many) or the class of an expanded clone, and some rows leave it out.

>TRBJ1-6|-|TRBV30
AWSRGESPLH
>TRBJ2-1|few|TRBV9
ASSVGSGNEQF
>TRBJ2-7|-|TRBV6-2/TRBV6-3
ASSYSRRRLTYEQY
>TRBJ2-3|-|TRBV5-1
ASSLAGRVTDTQY
>TRBJ2-5|-|TRBV4-1
ASSHGREETQY
>TRBJ1-1|-|TRBV6-6
ASSLEGAFTEAF
>TRBJ1-2|few|TRBV5-5
ASSLWGQEGDGYT
>TRBJ2-6|-|TRBV10-1
ASSDPSSGANVLT
>TRBJ1-4|-|TRBV15
ATSRDMAVRELF
>TRBJ2-1|-|TRBV5-1
ASSQGLAPVNEQF
>TRBJ1-1|-|TRBV5-1
ASSPRGTGNTEAF
>TRBJ2-2|-|TRBV6-2/TRBV6-3
ASSRPLAGGTGELF
>TRBJ1-5|-|TRBV19
ASSPGTSGQQPQH
>TRBJ1-5|-|TRBV28
ASSLGGYNQPQH
>TRBJ2-5|-|TRBV3-1/TRBV3-2
ASSPSGAGTQY
>TRBJ2-7|-|TRBV9
ASSVGGAGTGSPQGQY
>TRBJ2-1|-|TRBV7-2
ASSLVGGRTSNEQF
>TRBJ1-2|-|TRBV30
AWRGARGYT
>TRBJ1-1|once|TRBV4-2
ASSHVMNTEAF
>TRBJ1-2|-|TRBV7-9
ASSLYPHRGLNGYT
>TRBJ2-7|few|TRBV3-1/TRBV3-2
ASSQNPGRGLREQY
>TRBJ2-7|few|TRBV30
AWSVLGLAGSSYEQY
>TRBJ2-3|once|TRBV30
AWGKTGTGGWTQY
>TRBJ2-5|-|TRBV29-1
SAPGLGRGETQY
>TRBJ1-4|-|TRBV6-6
ASSYSPGTERF
>TRBJ2-7|few|TRBV5-5
ASSSGQAVSYEQY
>TRBJ1-2|once|TRBV9
ASSVAREDRTTGPYGYT